This T cell receptor beta chain was identified during a study of blood T cell repertoires in COVID-19. The wider study: Whether acute or convalescent, the COVID-19 samples came from the United States, Italy and Spain. The cDNA or gDNA used as material had been derived from T cells, B-cell-depleted T cells, or PBMCs.

Per the authors' pipeline: Amplification of reference gene primers provided the estimated nucleated cell counts. The table came from immunoSEQ multiplex PCR; TCRdb's copy has only in-frame clones and leaves some out. V and J calls and clone size are copied from that table; D and trimming were computed from the DNA. The data show 80,000 to 100,000 clones, roughly 95% seen once. Trimming cost V 0 bases and J 2 bases; bases outside gene matches: 3. Germline assignment: CDR1 SGHNT and CDR2 YYREEE (reference sequence). CDR3 size: 16 residues. Material: peripheral blood. This chain joins TRBV5-4 and TRBJ1-2, with 11 bases matching TRBD1. The receptor comes from a human donor with active COVID-19. The donor label of this sample is uncertain. CDR3 sequence reads: CASSLAGTGGNYGYTF. In DNA form, the CDR3 reads TGTGCCAGCAGCTTGGCAGGGACAGGGGGGAACTATGGCTACACCTTC. Drawing the rest from reference TRBV5-4 and TRBJ1-2, the complete variable domain is ETGVTQSPTHLIKTRGQQVTLRCSSQSGHNTVSWYQQALGQGPQFIFQYYREEENGRGNFPPRFSGLQFPNYSSELNVNALELDDSALYLCASSLAGTGGNYGYTFGSGTRLTVV.